Following are 19 T cell receptor beta chains from one sample sequenced in a study of OX40 agonist ivuxolimab in advanced cancers. The repertoire was sequenced with immunoSEQ multiplex PCR; TCRdb's copy has only in-frame clones and lacks some. The table has 30,000 to 35,000 clones, more than 70% seen once; the top ten hold 9.1%. The sequencing used CD4+ or CD8+ T cells sorted from blood, collected in a trial of the OX40 agonist ivuxolimab. The receptors come from an adult with an advanced solid tumor such as melanoma, head and neck, liver or kidney cancer.

The sample holds one count of this clone. The CDR3 region is CSAAMAYEQYF. DNA for the CDR3: TGCAGTGCTGCTATGGCCTACGAGCAGTACTTC. The chain joins TRBV20-1 to TRBJ2-7, with no clear D. Trimming took 5 bases from V and 2 from J, leaving 7 bases between them. The CDR3 covers 11 residues. CDR1 DFQATT and CDR2 SNEGSKA come from the germline V gene (reference sequence).

The chain has TRBV19 and TRBJ1-1; D is perhaps TRBD1 (5 bases). CDR3 length: 13 amino acids. Looked up from germline, CDR1 is LNHDA and CDR2 is SQIVND (reference sequence). V dropped 11 bases and J dropped 5 bases, with 18 bases sitting between them. The DNA for the CDR3 is TGTGCCGGACAATCCGCGGGAGGGACTGAAGCTTTCTTT. It translates to CAGQSAGGTEAFF.

The chain is built from TRBV7-3 and TRBJ1-1, with unresolved D. Between the trimmed V and J ends, which lost 2 bases and 1 base, there was a span of 8 bases. This CDR3 has 14 residues. Per germline, CDR1 SGHTA and CDR2 FQGTGA. The CDR3: CASSLSVSNTEAFF. The CDR3 nucleotides are TGTGCCAGCAGCTTATCGGTTTCGAACACTGAAGCTTTCTTT.

V usage is TRBV9 and J usage is TRBJ2-1; TRBD2 agrees at 16 bases. The CDR3 contains 19 residues. The J segment lost 8 bases and the V segment lost 0 bases, leaving 11 bases of the junction unmatched. Germline V gene data show CDR1 as SGDLS and CDR2 as YYNGEE. The chain's CDR3 is CASSVDQGLAGGRRYEQFF. The CDR3 bases are TGTGCCAGCAGCGTAGACCAGGGACTAGCGGGAGGGCGGAGATATGAGCAGTTCTTC.

Regarding this clone: The same CDR3 can be traced to other DNA sequences in this sample. This chain joins TRBV6-4 and TRBJ2-2; D is unresolved. Trimming stripped 1 base from V and 1 base from J, with 1 base between. The CDR3 extends over 13 amino acids. Germline assignment: CDR1 MRHNA and CDR2 SNTAGT. Here the CDR3 reads CASSDLNTGELFF. The CDR3 DNA reads TGTGCCAGCAGTGACTTGAACACCGGGGAGCTGTTTTTT.

The chain joins TRBV2 to TRBJ2-1; TRBD2 matches 8 bases. The CDR3 is 16 residues long. V shed 6 bases, J shed 0 bases, and the junction held 7 bases outside the gene matches. Germline V gene sequence: CDR1 SNHLY, CDR2 FYNNEI. The DNA of the CDR3 is TGTGCCAGCAGCCCAAAGCGGGGGAGCTCCTACAATGAGCAGTTCTTC. This gives the protein CASSPKRGSSYNEQFF.

The gene calls are TRBV6-4 and TRBJ2-2; 7 positions match TRBD1. Losses at the gene ends were 8 bases for V and 6 bases for J; bases not matched to a gene: 9. Germline V gene lookup returns CDR1 MRHNA and CDR2 SNTAGT. This CDR3 spans 14 amino acids. The CDR3 spells CASRRDSTAGELFF. The CDR3 DNA reads TGTGCCAGCCGACGGGACAGCACCGCCGGGGAGCTGTTTTTT.

This chain links TRBV11-2 with TRBJ2-2, with unresolved D. The length of the CDR3 is 12 residues. Germline CDR1 and CDR2: SGHAT and FQNNGV. Trimming cost V 4 bases and J 0 bases, with 0 bases left between them. CDR3 in DNA: TGTGCCAGCAGCTCGAACACCGGGGAGCTGTTTTTT. This translates into CASSSNTGELFF.

The gene calls are TRBV28 and TRBJ2-2; D gene uncertain. This CDR3 contains 12 residues. Germline V gene lookup returns CDR1 MDHEN and CDR2 SYDVKM. With 4 bases removed from V and 4 bases from J, the gap between germline ends came to 4 bases. CDR3 loop: CASSWTTGELFF. The CDR3, as DNA: TGTGCCAGCAGTTGGACCACCGGGGAGCTGTTTTTT.

This clone has more than one count but fewer than ten. The chain couples TRBV2 to TRBJ1-5; no reliable D call. The V end was cut by 3 bases, the J end by 5 bases, with 14 bases between. The CDR3 spans 15 residues. Germline lookup yields CDR1 SNHLY and CDR2 FYNNEI. The CDR3 here is CASSDDSGGDQPQHF. The CDR3 region has the DNA TGTGCCAGCAGTGATGACTCAGGAGGTGATCAGCCCCAGCATTTT.

V is TRBV11-1 and J is TRBJ1-1, with 9 bases fitting TRBD1. Germline values: CDR1 SGHAT, CDR2 FQDESV (reference sequence). The V gene end was trimmed by 5 bases and the J gene end by 2 bases; junction bases not matched to a gene: 9. The CDR3 totals 16 residues. In DNA form, the CDR3 reads TGTGCCAGCAGCCGAGAGCCGGGACAGGGCAACACTGAAGCTTTCTTT. Amino acid sequence: CASSREPGQGNTEAFF. The complete variable domain, with remaining parts taken from reference TRBV11-1 and TRBJ1-1, reads EAEVAQSPRYKITEKSQAVAFWCDPISGHATLYWYRQILGQGPELLVQFQDESVVDDSQLPKDRFSAERLKGVDSTLKIQPAELGDSAMYLCASSREPGQGNTEAFFGQGTRLTVV.

This rearrangement joins TRBV5-1 to TRBJ2-3; weak D call: TRBD2 (6 bases). There are 16 residues in the CDR3. V was clipped by 4 bases and J by 0 bases, with 15 bases between them. CDR1 SGHRS and CDR2 YFSETQ come from the germline V gene. This CDR3 is CASSTGPGTSTDTQYF. The CDR3 DNA follows: TGCGCCAGCAGCACTGGCCCAGGGACTAGCACAGATACGCAGTATTTT.

The chain combines TRBV6-6 with TRBJ2-2; a possible D gene is TRBD2 (6 bases). This CDR3 has 15 residues. Germline V gene sequence: CDR1 MNHNY, CDR2 SVGAGI (reference sequence). The V gene lost 6 bases and the J gene lost 3 bases, with 14 bases spanning the gap. This CDR3 is CASSSPGTYTGELFF. The CDR3 nucleotides read TGTGCCAGCAGCTCCCCCGGGACTTACACCGGGGAGCTGTTTTTT.

This clone was seen just once. The CDR3, as DNA: TGTGCCAGCCAAGACTGGGCGGGAGGGCCGGCAGAGACCCAGTACTTC. Protein sequence: CASQDWAGGPAETQYF. V and J are TRBV25-1 and TRBJ2-5; TRBD2 agrees at 9 bases. The trim removed 8 bases at V and 4 bases at J, leaving 14 bases unmatched. CDR3 length: 16 amino acids. Germline lookup yields CDR1 MGHDK and CDR2 SYGVNS.

The rearrangement uses TRBV7-9 and TRBJ2-6, with 7 bases identical to TRBD1. The CDR3 spans 18 residues. Germline V CDR1 and CDR2: SEHNR, FQNEAQ (reference sequence). Trimming at V came to 5 bases and at J to 0 bases, leaving 10 bases not matched to a gene. The CDR3 reads CASSLGDWDSSGANVLTF. CDR3 nucleotide sequence: TGTGCCAGCAGCCTAGGGGATTGGGACAGCTCTGGGGCCAACGTCCTGACTTTC.

The rearrangement links TRBV18 to TRBJ2-3; D unclear. This CDR3 is built from 15 residues. Germline V lookup: CDR1 KGHSH, CDR2 LQKENI. The germline V and J ends were trimmed by 2 bases and 0 bases, with 9 bases remaining between them. CDR3 bases: TGTGCCAGCTCACCAAGAGAGAAGAGCACAGATACGCAGTATTTT. Its protein product is CASSPREKSTDTQYF. The variable domain in full, with the rest retrieved from reference TRBV18 and TRBJ2-3, is NAGVMQNPRHLVRRRGQEARLRCSPMKGHSHVYWYRQLPEEGLKFMVYLQKENIIDESGMPKERFSAEFPKEGPSILRIQQVVRGDSAAYFCASSPREKSTDTQYFGPGTRLTVL.

The chain uses TRBV7-9 and TRBJ2-1; TRBD2 matches 12 bases. In germline, CDR1 is SEHNR, CDR2 FQNEAQ (reference sequence). The CDR3 consists of 18 residues. Trimming removed 1 base from V and 1 base from J; junction bases left unmatched: 5. CDR3 bases: TGTGCCAGCAGCTTAGGGATTGGACTAGCGGGATCCTACAATGAGCAGTTCTTC. The encoded protein is CASSLGIGLAGSYNEQFF.

The J gene is TRBJ2-3, the V gene TRBV5-4, with TRBD1 matching over 8 bases. Unmatched junction bases numbered 8, after V lost 5 bases and J lost 6 bases. Germline loops: CDR1 SGHNT, CDR2 YYREEE (reference sequence). The CDR3 extends over 14 amino acids. The CDR3 here is CASSSGTGGDTQYF. In nucleotides, the CDR3 is TGTGCCAGCAGTTCCGGGACAGGTGGGGATACGCAGTATTTT.

V and J are TRBV7-8 and TRBJ1-6; D call uncertain. The CDR3 is 14 residues long. CDR1 SGHVS and CDR2 FQNEAQ come from the germline V gene. V lost 1 base, J lost 9 bases, and 10 bases lay in between. DNA of the CDR3: TGTGCCAGCAGCTTAGAGGGTACTAGTTCACCCCTCCACTTT. Its translation: CASSLEGTSSPLHF.